The source of this TCR beta chain is a study of blood T cell repertoires in COVID-19. Repertoires were generated with immunoSEQ multiplex PCR, while TCRdb's copy carries only in-frame clones and drops some. The profile shows approximately 350,000 clones, 80% to 90% of them singletons. Germline CDR1 is LGHNA and CDR2 is YNFKEQ. The CDR3 spans 18 residues. With V trimmed by 4 bases and J by 3 bases, 10 bases remained unmatched. The sample was peripheral blood. The chain carries TRBV4-2 and TRBJ2-3, with TRBD2 matching over 13 bases. The source of this sequence is a woman in her 50s with COVID-19, enrolled during active disease. Here the CDR3 DNA reads TGTGCCAGCAGCCCGGGACTAGCGGGACCAGGAGGGACAGATACGCAGTATTTT. This codes for CASSPGLAGPGGTDTQYF.